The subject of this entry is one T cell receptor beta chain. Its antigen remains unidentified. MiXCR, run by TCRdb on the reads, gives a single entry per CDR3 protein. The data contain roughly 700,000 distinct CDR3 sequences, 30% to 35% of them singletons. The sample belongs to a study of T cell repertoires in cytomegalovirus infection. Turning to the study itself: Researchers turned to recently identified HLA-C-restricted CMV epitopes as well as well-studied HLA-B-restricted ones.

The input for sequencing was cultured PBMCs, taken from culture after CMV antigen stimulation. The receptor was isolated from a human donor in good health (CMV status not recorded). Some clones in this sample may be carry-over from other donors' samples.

Here the CDR3 reads CASSPPRGRGNTIYF. In DNA, the CDR3 is TGTGCCAGCAGCCCCCCGAGGGGGCGGGGAAACACCATATATTTT. The rearrangement links TRBV7-2 to TRBJ1-3; TRBD1 matches at 7 bases. The length of the CDR3 is 15 residues. With V trimmed by 5 bases and J by 4 bases, 8 bases remained unmatched. The germline V gene has CDR1 SGHTA and CDR2 FQGNSA.